This T cell receptor (beta chain) was recovered during a study of blood T cell repertoires in COVID-19. Across the study: Sample material is recorded as cDNA or gDNA derived from T cells, B-cell-depleted T cells, or PBMCs.

Germline V gene sequence: CDR1 SGDLS, CDR2 YYNGEE. The CDR3 runs to 15 residues. Trimming took off 0 bases at V and 7 bases at J, with 14 bases between the two ends. In the original analysis: Nucleated cell number was recorded as an estimate derived from reference gene primer amplification. Produced via immunoSEQ multiplex PCR; TCRdb's table is partial and in-frame only. V and J calls and clone size follow that table, whereas D and trimming were derived from the DNA. Counted here are roughly 310,000 clones, around nine tenths occurring once; the ten biggest clones make up 3.5% to 4%. The chain employs TRBV9 and TRBJ2-1; the D gene is possibly TRBD2 (5 bases). The specimen sequenced was peripheral blood. The TCR was taken from a woman in her forties or fifties with active or convalescent COVID-19. CDR3 protein: CASSVGSDSRNEQFF. CDR3 bases: TGTGCCAGCAGCGTAGGTAGCGATAGTCGTAATGAGCAGTTCTTC.